This entry lists 24 T cell receptor beta chains sequenced from one sample in a study of radiotherapy plus CTLA-4 blockade in lung cancer. Assay used: immunoSEQ multiplex PCR; TCRdb lists only in-frame clones, some missing. This table has roughly 90,000 clones, less than 80% appearing once. Sequencing used peripheral blood, obtained from a patient treated with radiotherapy plus ipilimumab. Receptors originate from a human donor with non-small cell lung cancer that progressed on radiotherapy plus ipilimumab.

CDR3 nucleotide sequence: TGTGCCAGTAATGCGGGACAGGAGGATGGCTACACCTTC. It encodes CASNAGQEDGYTF. The rearrangement joins TRBV19 to TRBJ1-2; 8 positions match TRBD1. This CDR3 has 13 residues. Germline V gene sequence: CDR1 LNHDA, CDR2 SQIVND (reference sequence). V was pared by 7 bases and J by 6 bases, with 7 bases of the junction left unmatched.

This chain links TRBV29-1 with TRBJ1-2; 8 nucleotides line up with TRBD1. This CDR3 is 13 amino acids long. V gave up 6 bases and J gave up 5 bases; unmatched junction bases: 8. The germline V gene has CDR1 SQVTM and CDR2 ANQGSEA. The CDR3 spells CSVHSGGRYGYTF. CDR3 nucleotides: TGCAGCGTGCACTCAGGGGGCCGGTATGGCTACACCTTC.

V is TRBV27 and J is TRBJ2-3; possibly TRBD1 for D (10 bases). The CDR3 loop spans 21 amino acids. Germline values: CDR1 MNHEY, CDR2 SMNVEV (reference sequence). V shed 4 bases and J shed 6 bases, with 35 bases lying between them. This CDR3 is CASSSTWDRGGGRARADTQYF. CDR3 coding DNA: TGTGCCAGCAGTTCTACCTGGGACAGGGGAGGCGGGAGGGCCAGAGCTGATACGCAGTATTTT.

This clone was detected only a few times. This chain connects TRBV5-1 to TRBJ2-5; D might be TRBD1 (5 bases). The CDR3 sequence is 11 residues long. The germline CDR1 and CDR2 sequences are SGHRS and YFSETQ. V was pared by 5 bases and J by 3 bases, with 5 bases between. This chain's CDR3 is CASRTEETQYF. The DNA of the CDR3 is TGCGCCAGCAGGACAGAAGAGACCCAGTACTTC.

This clone occurred a few times. The V gene is TRBV28, the J gene TRBJ2-1, with D perhaps TRBD2 (6 bases). V lost 1 base, J lost 6 bases, and 7 bases lay in between. This CDR3 has 13 amino acids. Germline CDR1 is MDHEN and CDR2 is SYDVKM. CDR3 amino acids: CASSLLGGNEQFF. CDR3 coding DNA: TGTGCCAGCAGTTTATTGGGGGGCAATGAGCAGTTCTTC.

This clone was found once. The genes are TRBV5-1 and TRBJ2-5; D may be TRBD2 (7 bases). V was trimmed by 4 bases and J by 4 bases, leaving 17 bases between them. The CDR3 loop spans 15 amino acids. The V gene's germline CDR1 is SGHRS and CDR2 YFSETQ. CDR3 DNA: TGCGCCAGCAGCGGGGGGGACATTTCGGGAGAGACCCAGTACTTC. Translated: CASSGGDISGETQYF.

In its sample, this clone was seen a few times. This chain joins TRBV9 and TRBJ2-7; 10 bases align to TRBD2. V was clipped by 0 bases and J by 6 bases; unmatched bases: 3. In germline, CDR1 is SGDLS, CDR2 YYNGEE. This CDR3 has 14 amino acids. The CDR3: CASSVGAGGAEQYF. Here the CDR3 DNA reads TGTGCCAGCAGCGTAGGAGCGGGAGGGGCCGAGCAGTACTTC.

The V call is TRBV5-1, the J call TRBJ2-7; TRBD2 might be the D (5 bases). CDR3 size: 13 residues. V was cut by 5 bases and J by 3 bases, with 12 bases left in between. CDR1 SGHRS and CDR2 YFSETQ come from the germline V gene. Here the CDR3 reads CASRIGVGYEQYF. The CDR3 DNA is TGCGCCAGCAGAATCGGGGTGGGCTACGAGCAGTACTTC.

V usage is TRBV5-4 and J usage is TRBJ1-3, with D unresolved. Trimming took off 5 bases at V and 4 bases at J, with 19 bases between the two ends. Germline values: CDR1 SGHNT, CDR2 YYREEE (reference sequence). There are 16 residues in the CDR3. CDR3 protein: CASRVGIGESGNTIYF. CDR3 in DNA: TGTGCCAGCAGGGTGGGGATTGGCGAGTCCGGAAACACCATATATTTT.

This chain connects TRBV5-4 to TRBJ2-4; no clear D. Trimming pared 5 bases from V and 5 bases from J, leaving 14 bases between. The germline gives CDR1 SGHNT, CDR2 YYREEE (reference sequence). This CDR3 is 14 amino acids long. CDR3: CASRDGSFENIQYF. As DNA, the CDR3 is TGTGCCAGCAGGGACGGAAGCTTCGAAAACATTCAGTACTTC.

Turning to this clone: A much larger clone differs by one base, so this may be a read error. The chain uses TRBV7-8 and TRBJ2-1; D is unclear. V was clipped by 5 bases and J by 2 bases, with 1 base between them. The CDR3 consists of 11 residues. CDR1 is SGHVS, CDR2 FQNEAQ, per germline. The CDR3 sequence: CASSPYNEQFF. The CDR3 coding sequence is TGTGCCAGCAGCCCCTACAATGAGCAGTTCTTC.

The chain carries TRBV29-1 and TRBJ2-1, with TRBD2 matching over 7 bases. Germline assignment: CDR1 SQVTM and CDR2 ANQGSEA. The CDR3 extends over 15 amino acids. The V gene end was trimmed by 6 bases and the J gene end by 3 bases; junction bases not matched to a gene: 11. The CDR3 loop reads CSVRLGGRIYNEQFF. CDR3 coding DNA: TGCAGCGTCCGCTTGGGAGGGAGAATCTACAATGAGCAGTTCTTC.

V usage is TRBV6-1 and J usage is TRBJ1-5; possible D gene TRBD1, 5 bases. Per the germline V gene, CDR1 is MNHNS and CDR2 is SASEGT. This CDR3 has 14 amino acids. V was pared by 7 bases and J by 8 bases, with 18 bases between. The DNA for the CDR3 is TGTGCCAGCAAGGGTCCTTCGGGACTCAAGCCCCAGCATTTT. Its translation is CASKGPSGLKPQHF.

This chain uses TRBV28 with TRBJ1-5; the D is unclear. Germline CDR1 MDHEN, CDR2 SYDVKM. This CDR3 contains 13 residues. V gave up 6 bases and J gave up 7 bases, with 13 bases separating them. CDR3 residues: CASRETSEQPQHF. As DNA, the CDR3 is TGTGCCAGCAGGGAAACCAGTGAACAGCCCCAGCATTTT.

The rearrangement uses TRBV5-6 and TRBJ2-5, with 12 bases aligning to TRBD1. CDR3 length equals 16 residues. J was trimmed by 3 bases and V by 4 bases; bases with no gene match: 7. Germline loops: CDR1 SGHDT, CDR2 YYEEEE. The DNA of the CDR3 is TGTGCCAGCAGCCCGGGACAGGGGGCGAAGGAAGAGACCCAGTACTTC. Encoded protein: CASSPGQGAKEETQYF.

The chain carries TRBV28 and TRBJ1-5, with D uncertain. The V gene's germline CDR1 is MDHEN and CDR2 SYDVKM. The CDR3 length is 16 residues. With 2 bases removed from V and 1 base from J, the gap between germline ends came to 12 bases. In DNA form, the CDR3 reads TGTGCCAGCAGTTTACTAGCGTACAGCAGCAATCAGCCCCAGCATTTT. It codes for CASSLLAYSSNQPQHF.

In its sample, this clone was seen a few times. The V call is TRBV4-1, the J call TRBJ2-7; D gene uncertain. The CDR3 sequence is 16 residues long. The germline gives CDR1 MGHRA, CDR2 YSYEKL. V was trimmed by 0 bases and J by 2 bases, leaving 14 bases between them. In nucleotides, the CDR3 is TGCGCCAGCAGCCAAGATGCCCTAGGCAGACCCTACGAGCAGTACTTC. It is translated as CASSQDALGRPYEQYF.

This chain links TRBV4-2 with TRBJ2-7; maybe TRBD1 (6 bases). Per the germline V gene, CDR1 is LGHNA and CDR2 is YNFKEQ. This CDR3 is built from 12 residues. V dropped 4 bases and J dropped 3 bases, with 7 bases sitting between them. In nucleotides, the CDR3 is TGTGCCAGCAGCCCGGACAGCTACGAGCAGTACTTC. Amino acid sequence: CASSPDSYEQYF.

CDR3 sequence (DNA): TGTGCCAGCAGCCCGAAGGAGACCCAGTACTTC. Its protein is CASSPKETQYF. The chain uses TRBV7-9 and TRBJ2-5; D remains unclear. V lost 5 bases, J lost 5 bases, and 6 bases lay in between. Germline lookup yields CDR1 SEHNR and CDR2 FQNEAQ (reference sequence). There are 11 residues in the CDR3.

This clone was seen a few times. The J gene is TRBJ2-7, the V gene TRBV2, with 10 bases fitting TRBD2. The V and J ends lost 7 bases and 6 bases, in that order; junction bases with no gene match: 6. Germline V CDR1 and CDR2: SNHLY, FYNNEI. CDR3 length: 13 amino acids. CDR3 residues: CASTPSGRGEQYF. The CDR3 DNA is TGTGCCAGCACGCCGAGCGGGAGGGGCGAGCAGTACTTC.

V and J are TRBV4-1 and TRBJ1-2; D not certain. This CDR3 comprises 12 residues. Trimming shortened V by 2 bases and J by 4 bases, and 5 bases separated the two germline ends. The germline gives CDR1 MGHRA, CDR2 YSYEKL. CDR3 nucleotides: TGCGCCAGCAGCCAAAACAGCTATGGCTACACCTTC. Translated, it gives CASSQNSYGYTF.

The gene calls are TRBV19 and TRBJ2-1; TRBD2 matches 8 bases. CDR1 and CDR2 (germline): LNHDA, SQIVND (reference sequence). The CDR3 contains 17 residues. V lost 1 base and J lost 5; bases outside the gene matches: 10. Here the CDR3 DNA reads TGTGCCAGTAGTATAGGCCACAGCGGGGGAAGGAACAATGAGCAGTTCTTC. This codes for CASSIGHSGGRNNEQFF.

This chain uses TRBV6-1 with TRBJ1-6, with 7 bases matching TRBD1. The CDR3 has 14 amino acids. Trimming at V came to 5 bases and at J to 8 bases, leaving 6 bases not matched to a gene. The germline gives CDR1 MNHNS, CDR2 SASEGT. The CDR3 nucleotides are TGTGCCAGCAGTAAGACAGGGCCATATTCACCCCTCCACTTT. This translates into CASSKTGPYSPLHF.

Details on this clone: Other DNA sequences in the sample encode the same CDR3. The chain couples TRBV27 to TRBJ1-1; possibly TRBD1 for D (5 bases). Germline assignment: CDR1 MNHEY and CDR2 SMNVEV (reference sequence). The CDR3 consists of 14 residues. The V end lost 3 bases, the J end lost 0 bases, and 8 bases lay between the germline ends. CDR3 protein: CASSLGRVNTEAFF. The CDR3 nucleotides are TGTGCCAGCAGTTTGGGGCGGGTGAACACTGAAGCTTTCTTT.